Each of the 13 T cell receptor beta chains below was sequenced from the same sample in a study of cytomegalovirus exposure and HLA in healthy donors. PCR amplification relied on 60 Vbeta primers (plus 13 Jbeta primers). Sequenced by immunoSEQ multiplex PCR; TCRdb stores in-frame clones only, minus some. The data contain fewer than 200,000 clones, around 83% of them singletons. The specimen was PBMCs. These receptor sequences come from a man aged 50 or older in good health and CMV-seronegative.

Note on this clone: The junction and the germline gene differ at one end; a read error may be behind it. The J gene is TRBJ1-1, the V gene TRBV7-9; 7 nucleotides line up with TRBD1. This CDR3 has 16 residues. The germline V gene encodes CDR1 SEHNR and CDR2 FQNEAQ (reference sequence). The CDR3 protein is CSSSLGSGGRNTEAFF. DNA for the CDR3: TGTTCCAGCAGCTTAGGGTCAGGGGGTAGGAACACTGAAGCTTTCTTT.

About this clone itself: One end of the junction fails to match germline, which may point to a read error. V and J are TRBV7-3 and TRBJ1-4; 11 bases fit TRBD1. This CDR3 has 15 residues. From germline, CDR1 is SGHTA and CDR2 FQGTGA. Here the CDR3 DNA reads TGTGCCAGCAGCCTAACCGGGACAGGGGGGGAAAAACTGTTTTTT. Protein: CASSLTGTGGEKLFF.

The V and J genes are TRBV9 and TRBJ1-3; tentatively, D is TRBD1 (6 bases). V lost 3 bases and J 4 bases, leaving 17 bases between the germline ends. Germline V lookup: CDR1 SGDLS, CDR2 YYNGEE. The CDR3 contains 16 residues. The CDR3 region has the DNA TGTGCCAGCAGCGGGAGACAACAGGGTTCCGGAAACACCATATATTTT. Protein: CASSGRQQGSGNTIYF.

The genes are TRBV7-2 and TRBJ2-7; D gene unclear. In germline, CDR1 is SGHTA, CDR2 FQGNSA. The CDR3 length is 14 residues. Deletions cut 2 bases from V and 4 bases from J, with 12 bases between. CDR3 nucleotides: TGTGCCAGCAGCTTATCTCCTTTCAGGTACGAGCAGTACTTC. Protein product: CASSLSPFRYEQYF.

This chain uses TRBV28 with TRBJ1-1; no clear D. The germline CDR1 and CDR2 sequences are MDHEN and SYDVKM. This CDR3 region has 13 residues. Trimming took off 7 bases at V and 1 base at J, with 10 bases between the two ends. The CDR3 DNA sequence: TGTGCCAGCACCTGGACTGGGAACACTGAAGCTTTCTTT. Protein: CASTWTGNTEAFF.

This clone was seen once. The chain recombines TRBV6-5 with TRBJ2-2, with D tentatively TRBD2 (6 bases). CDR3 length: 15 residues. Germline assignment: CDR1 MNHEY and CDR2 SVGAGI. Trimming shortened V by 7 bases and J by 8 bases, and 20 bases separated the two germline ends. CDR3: CASKPAVGGTGELFF. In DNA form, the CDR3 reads TGTGCCAGCAAGCCCGCGGTGGGCGGGACGGGGGAGCTGTTTTTT.

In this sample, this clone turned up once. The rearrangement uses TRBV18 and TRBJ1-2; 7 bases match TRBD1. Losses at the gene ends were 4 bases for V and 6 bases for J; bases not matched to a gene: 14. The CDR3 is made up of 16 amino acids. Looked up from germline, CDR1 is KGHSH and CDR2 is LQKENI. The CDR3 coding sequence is TGTGCCAGCTCACGGGTCCACAGGGGACCCGAGGATGGCTACACCTTC. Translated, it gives CASSRVHRGPEDGYTF.

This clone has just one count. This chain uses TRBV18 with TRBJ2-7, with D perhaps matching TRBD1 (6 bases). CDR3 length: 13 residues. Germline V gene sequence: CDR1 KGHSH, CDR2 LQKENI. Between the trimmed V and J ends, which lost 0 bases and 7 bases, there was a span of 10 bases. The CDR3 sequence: CASSPPPRGEQYF. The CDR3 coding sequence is TGTGCCAGCTCACCACCCCCCAGGGGTGAGCAGTACTTC.

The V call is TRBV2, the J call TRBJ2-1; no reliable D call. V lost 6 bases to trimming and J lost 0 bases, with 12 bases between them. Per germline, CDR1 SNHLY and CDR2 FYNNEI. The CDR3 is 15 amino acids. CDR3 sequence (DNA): TGTGCCAGCAGCCCTCTCCACAGCTCCTACAATGAGCAGTTCTTC. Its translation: CASSPLHSSYNEQFF.

The CDR3 sequence: CASSLQNRVRWDYGYTF. As DNA, the CDR3 is TGTGCCAGCTCACTACAAAACAGGGTTCGTTGGGACTATGGCTACACCTTC. The rearrangement uses TRBV18 and TRBJ1-2; weak D call: TRBD1 (6 bases). The germline gives CDR1 KGHSH, CDR2 LQKENI. CDR3 size: 17 residues. V lost 4 bases to trimming and J lost 3 bases, with 21 bases between them.

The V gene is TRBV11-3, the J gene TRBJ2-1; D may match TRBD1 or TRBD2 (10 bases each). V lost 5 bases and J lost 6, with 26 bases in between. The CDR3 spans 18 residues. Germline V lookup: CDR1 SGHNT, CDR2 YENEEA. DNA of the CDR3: TGTGCCAGCAGCGAGGGACAGGGGAGAACTAGCGGGATCAATGAGCAGTTCTTC. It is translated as CASSEGQGRTSGINEQFF.

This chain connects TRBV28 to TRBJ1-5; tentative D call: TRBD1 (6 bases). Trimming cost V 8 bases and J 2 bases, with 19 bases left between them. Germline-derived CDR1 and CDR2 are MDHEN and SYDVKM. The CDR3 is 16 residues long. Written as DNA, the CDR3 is TGTGCCAGCGCCCGAGACGGGGGGGCTGGCAATCAGCCCCAGCATTTT. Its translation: CASARDGGAGNQPQHF.

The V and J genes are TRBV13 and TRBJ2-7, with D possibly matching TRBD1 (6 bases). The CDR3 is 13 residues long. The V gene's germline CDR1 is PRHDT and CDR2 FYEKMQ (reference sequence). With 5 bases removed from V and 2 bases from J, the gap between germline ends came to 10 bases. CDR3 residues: CASSDGDTYEQYF. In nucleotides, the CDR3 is TGTGCCAGCAGCGACGGGGACACCTACGAGCAGTACTTC.